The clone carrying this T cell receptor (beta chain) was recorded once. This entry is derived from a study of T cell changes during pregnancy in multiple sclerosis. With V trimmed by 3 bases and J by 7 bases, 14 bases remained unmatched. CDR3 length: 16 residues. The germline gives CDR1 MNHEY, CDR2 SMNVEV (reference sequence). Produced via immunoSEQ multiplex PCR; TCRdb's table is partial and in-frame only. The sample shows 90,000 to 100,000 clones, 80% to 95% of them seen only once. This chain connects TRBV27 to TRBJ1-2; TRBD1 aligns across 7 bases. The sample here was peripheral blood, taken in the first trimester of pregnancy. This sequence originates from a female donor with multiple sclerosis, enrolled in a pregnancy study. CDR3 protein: CASSLSRHPRQGGYTF. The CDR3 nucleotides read TGTGCCAGCAGTTTGTCCCGGCACCCACGACAGGGTGGCTACACCTTC.